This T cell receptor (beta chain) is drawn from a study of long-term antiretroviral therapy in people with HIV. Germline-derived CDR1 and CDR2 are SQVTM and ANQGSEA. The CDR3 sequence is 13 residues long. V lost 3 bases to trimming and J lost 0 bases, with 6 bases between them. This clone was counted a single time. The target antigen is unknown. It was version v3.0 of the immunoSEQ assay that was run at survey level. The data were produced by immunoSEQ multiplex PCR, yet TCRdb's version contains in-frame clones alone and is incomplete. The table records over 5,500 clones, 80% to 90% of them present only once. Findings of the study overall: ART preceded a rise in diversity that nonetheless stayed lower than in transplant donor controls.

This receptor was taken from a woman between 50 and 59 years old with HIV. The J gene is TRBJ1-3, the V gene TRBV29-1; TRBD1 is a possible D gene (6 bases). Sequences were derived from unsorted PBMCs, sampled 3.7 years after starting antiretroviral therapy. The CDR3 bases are TGCAGCGTTGAGGACAGCTCTGGAAACACCATATATTTT. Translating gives CSVEDSSGNTIYF.